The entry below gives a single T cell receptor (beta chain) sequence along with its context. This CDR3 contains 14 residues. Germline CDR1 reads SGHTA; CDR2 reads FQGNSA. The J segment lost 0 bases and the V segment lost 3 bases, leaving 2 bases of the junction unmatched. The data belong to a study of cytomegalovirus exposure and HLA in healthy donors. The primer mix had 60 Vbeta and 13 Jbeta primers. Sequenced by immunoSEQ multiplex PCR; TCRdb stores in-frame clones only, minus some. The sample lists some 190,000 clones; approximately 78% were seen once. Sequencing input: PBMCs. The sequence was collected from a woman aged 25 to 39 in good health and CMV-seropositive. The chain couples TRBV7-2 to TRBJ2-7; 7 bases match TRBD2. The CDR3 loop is CASSFTSASYEQYF. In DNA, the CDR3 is TGTGCCAGCAGCTTTACTAGCGCCTCCTACGAGCAGTACTTC.